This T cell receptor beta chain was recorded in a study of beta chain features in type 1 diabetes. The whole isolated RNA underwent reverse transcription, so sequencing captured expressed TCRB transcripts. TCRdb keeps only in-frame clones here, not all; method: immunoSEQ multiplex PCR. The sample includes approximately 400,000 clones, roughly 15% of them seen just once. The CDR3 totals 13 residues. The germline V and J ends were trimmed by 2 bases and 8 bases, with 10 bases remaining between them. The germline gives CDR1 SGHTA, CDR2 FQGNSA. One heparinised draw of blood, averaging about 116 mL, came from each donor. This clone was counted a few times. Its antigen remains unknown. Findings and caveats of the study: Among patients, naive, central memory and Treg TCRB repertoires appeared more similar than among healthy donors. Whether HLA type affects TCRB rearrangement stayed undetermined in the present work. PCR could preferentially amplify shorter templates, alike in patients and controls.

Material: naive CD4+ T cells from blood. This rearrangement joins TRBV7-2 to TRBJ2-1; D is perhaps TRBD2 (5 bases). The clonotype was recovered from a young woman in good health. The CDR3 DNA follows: TGTGCCAGCAGCTTAACTAATAGCGATGAGCAGTTCTTC. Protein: CASSLTNSDEQFF. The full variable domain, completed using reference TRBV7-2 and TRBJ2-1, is GAGVSQSPSNKVTEKGKDVELRCDPISGHTALYWYRQSLGQGLEFLIYFQGNSAPDKSGLPSDRFSAERTGGSVSTLTIQRTQQEDSAVYLCASSLTNSDEQFFGPGTRLTVL.